This TCR beta chain was captured by sequencing in a study of blood T cell repertoires in COVID-19. Study in general: Researchers got acute and convalescent COVID-19 samples from the United States, Italy and Spain. T cells, B-cell-depleted T cells, or PBMCs provided the cDNA or gDNA that served as material.

Per the original data handling: Amplification of reference gene primers provided the estimated nucleated cell counts. Only in-frame clones appear in the TCRdb table, and some are missing; sequencing was by immunoSEQ multiplex PCR. Clone size and V and J calls were adopted from that table, with D and trimming inferred from the DNA. Of roughly 220,000 clones listed, about 80% are singletons. Trimming shortened V by 3 bases and J by 4 bases, and 13 bases separated the two germline ends. The CDR3 has 14 residues. CDR1 and CDR2 (germline): PRHDT, FYEKMQ (reference sequence). Source material: peripheral blood. This receptor was identified in a woman aged 55-70 years with acute or convalescent COVID-19. The chain employs TRBV13 and TRBJ2-7; the D gene is possibly TRBD1 (5 bases). As DNA, the CDR3 is TGTGCCAGCAGCTTCGTCGGCAGGGCGTACGAGCAGTACTTC. This translates into CASSFVGRAYEQYF.